Below, one TCR beta chain is given with its context. Its antigen has not been determined. No much larger clone exists at a distance of one base, and base qualities are not known. This entry is derived from a study of tumor-infiltrating T cells and Merkel cell polyomavirus (dated by TCRdb to the late 2010s). Study-level background: In Merkel cell carcinoma patients, the study examined CD8+ T cells specific for the Merkel cell polyomavirus KLL epitope. Patients came in at different disease stages and had a median follow-up of roughly 2.5 years, ranging from 1.1 to 6.0 years. Patient treatments varied, were not standardized, and included chemotherapy, radiation and immunotherapies. TRB sequencing covered KLL-tetramer-sorted cells from blood or tumor-infiltrating lymphocytes in 15 or so samples, plus 12 matched whole-tumor samples. Most of the whole-tumor samples were approximately 23-micron curls sectioned from formalin-fixed, paraffin-embedded tissue blocks. Across the study, one tumor sample was a frozen nodal tumor digest and one was a flash-frozen core biopsy of a metastasis. General study outcomes and caveats: KLL-specific TRB repertoires were diverse and mostly private, with just one public clonotype, shared by two patients, among 350 to 500 unique sequences. The study examined just one viral epitope, so T cells targeting other Merkel cell polyomavirus epitopes were not captured. A greater number of unique KLL-specific clonotypes in tumors (roughly 5-108 vs 0-3) was associated with a significant advantage in MCC-specific survival (P = 0.0051). The small sample size of the study (n ≈ 12 patients) is a limitation. Significantly improved MCC-specific survival was associated with a higher intratumoral fraction of KLL-specific T cells (roughly 1.8-18% versus roughly 0-0.15%).

All patients' tumors stained robustly positive for Merkel cell polyomavirus Large T antigen by immunohistochemistry. The study included some 12 Merkel cell carcinoma patients who had robust KLL-tetramer+ populations, above 0.04% of CD8+ T cells, in blood and/or cultured TIL. All patients were identified as Caucasian, and a median age of roughly 65 years (range roughly 50 to 80 years) was recorded. Lymph node tumors were analyzed for patients with unknown primaries who presented with nodal disease, or when there was not enough primary tissue. The CDR3 measures 14 amino acids from cysteine to phenylalanine. Just CDR3 DNA is preserved here, 42 bases in frame from base 1. CDR1 is given as SQVTM and CDR2 as ANQGSEA, both from the germline V gene. The library was prepared using the immunoSEQ multiplex PCR assay. Adaptive Biotechnologies (Seattle, WA) carried out genomic DNA extraction, TRB sequencing and normalization. In the paper's pipeline: Clonality was computed as one minus Shannon entropy of productive TRB sequences normalized by log2 of unique productive sequences. KLL-specific clonotypes in tumors were identified by matching TCRbeta CDR3 amino acid sequences with those from each patient's tetramer-sorted sample. The source is immuneACCESS, and TCRdb retained only in-frame sequences with V and J called. Part of the clones is not carried over; for the studies checked, unresolved V genes explain less than half of this, and the remainder is unexplained. V and J calls and clone size are copied from that table; D and trimming were computed from the DNA. This sample gives 20,000 to 25,000 clones in total; nearly 90% of them show up just once. Around 2.8% of the sample belongs to the ten largest clones.

Here the chain combines TRBV29-1 and TRBJ1-4, with 7 bases matching TRBD1. The receptor comes from a man aged 50 to 60 with Merkel cell carcinoma. The sequencing sample was made of lymph node tissue. DNA sequence: TGCAGTGTGACCGAGGGGGCGGGTAATGAAAAACTGTTTTTT. It translates as CSVTEGAGNEKLFF.